This TCR beta chain was found in a study of cytomegalovirus exposure and HLA in healthy donors. Trimming at V came to 1 base and at J to 6 bases, leaving 6 bases not matched to a gene. The germline gives CDR1 MNHEY, CDR2 SMNVEV (reference sequence). The CDR3 has 15 residues. This clone was observed a handful of times. Use of 60 Vbeta and 13 Jbeta primers characterized the PCR. The protocol was immunoSEQ multiplex PCR, while the TCRdb copy is restricted to in-frame clones and leaves out a portion. The sample includes 150,000 to 200,000 clones, 75% to 85% of them seen just once. This sequence was found in a middle-aged man in good health and CMV-seropositive. Sample: PBMCs. This rearrangement joins TRBV27 to TRBJ2-7; 10 bases map to TRBD2. Written as DNA, the CDR3 is TGTGCCAGCAGTTTATTTAGCGGGGGGCCGACCGAGCAGTACTTC. It is translated as CASSLFSGGPTEQYF.